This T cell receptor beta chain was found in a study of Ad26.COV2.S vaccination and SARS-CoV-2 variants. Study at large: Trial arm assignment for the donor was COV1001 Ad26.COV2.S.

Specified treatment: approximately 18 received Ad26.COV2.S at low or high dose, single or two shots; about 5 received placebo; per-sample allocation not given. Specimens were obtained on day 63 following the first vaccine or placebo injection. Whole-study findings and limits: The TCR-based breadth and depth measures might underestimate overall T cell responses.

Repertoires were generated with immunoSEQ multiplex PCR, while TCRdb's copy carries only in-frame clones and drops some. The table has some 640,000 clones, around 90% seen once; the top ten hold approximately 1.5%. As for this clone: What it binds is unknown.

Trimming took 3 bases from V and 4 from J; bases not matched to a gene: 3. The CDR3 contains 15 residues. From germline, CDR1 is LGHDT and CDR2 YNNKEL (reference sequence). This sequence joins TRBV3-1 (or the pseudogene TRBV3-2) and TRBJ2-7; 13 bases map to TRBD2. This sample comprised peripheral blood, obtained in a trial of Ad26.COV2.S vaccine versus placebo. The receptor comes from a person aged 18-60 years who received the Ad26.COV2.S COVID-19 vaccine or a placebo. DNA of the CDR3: TGTGCCAGCAGCCATAGGACTAGCGGGAGATACGAGCAGTACTTC. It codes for CASSHRTSGRYEQYF.